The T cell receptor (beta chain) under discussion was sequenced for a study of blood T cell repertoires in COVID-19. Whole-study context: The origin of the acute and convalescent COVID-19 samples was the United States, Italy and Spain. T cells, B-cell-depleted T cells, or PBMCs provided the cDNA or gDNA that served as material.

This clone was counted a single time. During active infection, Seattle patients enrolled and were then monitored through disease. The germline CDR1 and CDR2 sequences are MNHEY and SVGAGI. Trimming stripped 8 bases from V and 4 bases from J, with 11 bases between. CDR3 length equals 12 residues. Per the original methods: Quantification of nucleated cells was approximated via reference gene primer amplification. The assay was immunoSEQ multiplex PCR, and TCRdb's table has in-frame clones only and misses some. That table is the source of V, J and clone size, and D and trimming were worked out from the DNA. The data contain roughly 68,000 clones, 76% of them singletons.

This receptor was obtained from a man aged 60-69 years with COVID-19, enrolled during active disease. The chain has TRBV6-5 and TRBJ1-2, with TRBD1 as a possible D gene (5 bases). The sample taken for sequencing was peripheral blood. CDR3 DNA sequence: TGTGCCAGCGGGGCGGGGGGCTATGGCTACACCTTC. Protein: CASGAGGYGYTF.